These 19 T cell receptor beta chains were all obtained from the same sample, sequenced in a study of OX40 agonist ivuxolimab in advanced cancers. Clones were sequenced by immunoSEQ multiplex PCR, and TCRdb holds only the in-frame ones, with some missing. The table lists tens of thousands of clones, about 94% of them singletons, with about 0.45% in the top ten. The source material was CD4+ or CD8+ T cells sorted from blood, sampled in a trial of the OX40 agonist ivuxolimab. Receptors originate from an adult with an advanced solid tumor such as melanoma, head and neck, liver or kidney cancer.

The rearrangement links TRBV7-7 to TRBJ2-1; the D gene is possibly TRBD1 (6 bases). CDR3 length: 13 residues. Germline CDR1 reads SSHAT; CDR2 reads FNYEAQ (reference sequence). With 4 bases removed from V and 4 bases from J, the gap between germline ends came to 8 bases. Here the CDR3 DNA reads TGTGCCAGCAGCTCCGGACAGTACAATGAGCAGTTCTTC. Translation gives CASSSGQYNEQFF. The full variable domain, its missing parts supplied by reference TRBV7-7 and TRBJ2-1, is GAGVSQSPRYKVTKRGQDVTLRCDPISSHATLYWYQQALGQGPEFLTYFNYEAQPDKSGLPSDRFSAERPEGSISTLTIQRTEQRDSAMYRCASSSGQYNEQFFGPGTRLTVL.

This CDR3 reads CASRPSGREQFF. CDR3 coding DNA: TGTGCCAGCAGGCCTAGCGGGAGGGAGCAGTTCTTC. This chain connects TRBV6-5 to TRBJ2-1; the match to TRBD2 covers 11 bases. CDR1 is MNHEY and CDR2 is SVGAGI in the germline V gene. Trimming took 6 bases from V and 10 from J; bases not matched to a gene: 2. The CDR3 contains 12 residues.

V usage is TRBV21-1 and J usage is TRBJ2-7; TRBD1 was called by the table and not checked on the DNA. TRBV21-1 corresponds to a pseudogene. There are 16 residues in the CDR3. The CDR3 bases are TGTGCCAGCAGAAACGGACAGGGGTTATGCTCCTACGAGCAGTACTTC. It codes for CASRNGQGLCSYEQYF.

The CDR3 DNA follows: TGCGCCAGCAGCTTGGCCCGGGGCGGGAGTTATGGCTACACCTTC. Protein: CASSLARGGSYGYTF. The V and J genes are TRBV5-1 and TRBJ1-2; tentative D call: TRBD1 (5 bases). Germline V gene sequence: CDR1 SGHRS, CDR2 YFSETQ. V lost 0 bases and J lost 5, with 14 bases in between. CDR3 length equals 15 residues.

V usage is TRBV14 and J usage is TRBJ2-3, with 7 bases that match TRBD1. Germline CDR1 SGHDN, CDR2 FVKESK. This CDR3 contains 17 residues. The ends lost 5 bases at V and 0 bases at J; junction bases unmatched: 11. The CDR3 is CASSSRLDRDSTDTQYF. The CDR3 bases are TGTGCCAGCAGCTCCCGCCTCGACAGGGATAGCACAGATACGCAGTATTTT.

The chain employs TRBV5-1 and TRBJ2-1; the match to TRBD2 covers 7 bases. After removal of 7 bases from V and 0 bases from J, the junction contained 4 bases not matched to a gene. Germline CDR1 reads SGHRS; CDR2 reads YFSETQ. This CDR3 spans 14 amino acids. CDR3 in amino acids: CASGLADSYNEQFF. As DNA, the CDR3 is TGCGCCAGCGGCCTAGCGGACTCCTACAATGAGCAGTTCTTC. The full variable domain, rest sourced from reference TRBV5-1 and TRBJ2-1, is KAGVTQTPRYLIKTRGQQVTLSCSPISGHRSVSWYQQTPGQGLQFLFEYFSETQRNKGNFPGRFSGRQFSNSRSEMNVSTLELGDSALYLCASGLADSYNEQFFGPGTRLTVL.

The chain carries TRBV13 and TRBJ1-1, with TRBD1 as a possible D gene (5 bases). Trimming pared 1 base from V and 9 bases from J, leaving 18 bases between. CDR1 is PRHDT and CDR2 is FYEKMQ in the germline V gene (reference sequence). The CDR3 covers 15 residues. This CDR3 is CASSLEGSRVVQAFF. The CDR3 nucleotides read TGTGCCAGCAGCTTAGAGGGGTCGCGAGTGGTACAAGCTTTCTTT. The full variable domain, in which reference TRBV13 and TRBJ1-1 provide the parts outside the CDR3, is AAGVIQSPRHLIKEKRETATLKCYPIPRHDTVYWYQQGPGQDPQFLISFYEKMQSDKGSIPDRFSAQQFSDYHSELNMSSLELGDSALYFCASSLEGSRVVQAFFGQGTRLTVV.

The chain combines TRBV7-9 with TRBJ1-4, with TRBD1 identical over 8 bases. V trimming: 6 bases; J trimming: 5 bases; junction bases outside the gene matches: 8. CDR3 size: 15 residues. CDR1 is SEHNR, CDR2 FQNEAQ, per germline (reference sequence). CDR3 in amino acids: CASRQGTGQNEKLFF. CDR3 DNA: TGTGCCAGCAGACAAGGGACAGGACAAAATGAAAAACTGTTTTTT.

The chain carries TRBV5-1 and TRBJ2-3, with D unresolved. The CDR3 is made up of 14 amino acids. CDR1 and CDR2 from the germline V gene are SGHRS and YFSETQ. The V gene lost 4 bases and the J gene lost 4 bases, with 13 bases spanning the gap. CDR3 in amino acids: CASSPGQEADTQYF. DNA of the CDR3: TGCGCCAGCAGCCCGGGCCAGGAAGCAGATACGCAGTATTTT.

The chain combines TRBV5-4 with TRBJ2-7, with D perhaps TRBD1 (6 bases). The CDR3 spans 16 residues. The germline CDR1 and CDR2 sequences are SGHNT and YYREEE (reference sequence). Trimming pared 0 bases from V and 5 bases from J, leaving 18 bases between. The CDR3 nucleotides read TGTGCCAGCAGCTTGGGAGGGTTACAGGGCATCAACGAGCAGTACTTC. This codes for CASSLGGLQGINEQYF.

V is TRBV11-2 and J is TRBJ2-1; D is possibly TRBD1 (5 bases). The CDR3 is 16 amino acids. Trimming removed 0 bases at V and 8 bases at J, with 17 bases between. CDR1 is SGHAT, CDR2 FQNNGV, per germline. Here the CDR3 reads CASSLDPSRAAYEQFF. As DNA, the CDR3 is TGTGCCAGCAGCTTAGATCCAAGCAGGGCCGCCTATGAGCAGTTCTTC.

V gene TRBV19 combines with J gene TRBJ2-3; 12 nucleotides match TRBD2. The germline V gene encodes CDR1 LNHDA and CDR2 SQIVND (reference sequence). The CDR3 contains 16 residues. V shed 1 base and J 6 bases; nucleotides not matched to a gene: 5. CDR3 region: CASSIALAGGEDTQYF. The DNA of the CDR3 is TGTGCCAGTAGTATAGCTCTAGCGGGAGGGGAGGATACGCAGTATTTT.

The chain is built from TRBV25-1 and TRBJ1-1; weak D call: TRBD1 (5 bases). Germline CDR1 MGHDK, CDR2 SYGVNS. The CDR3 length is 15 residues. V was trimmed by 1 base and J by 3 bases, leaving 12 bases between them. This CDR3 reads CASSEWGAGDTEAFF. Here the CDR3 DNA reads TGTGCCAGCAGTGAATGGGGTGCGGGGGACACTGAAGCTTTCTTT.

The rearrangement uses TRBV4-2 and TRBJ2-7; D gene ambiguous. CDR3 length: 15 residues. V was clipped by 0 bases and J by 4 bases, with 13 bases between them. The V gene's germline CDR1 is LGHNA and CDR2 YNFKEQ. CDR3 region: CASSQDTNSAYEQYF. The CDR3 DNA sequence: TGTGCCAGCAGCCAAGATACAAACTCCGCTTACGAGCAGTACTTC.

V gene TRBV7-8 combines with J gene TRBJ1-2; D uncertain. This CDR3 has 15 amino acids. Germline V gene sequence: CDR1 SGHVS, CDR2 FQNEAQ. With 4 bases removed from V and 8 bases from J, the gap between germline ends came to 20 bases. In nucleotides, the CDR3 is TGTGCCAGCAGCTCCCCTGGGGAGGCTTCGAAGGGCTACACCTTC. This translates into CASSSPGEASKGYTF.

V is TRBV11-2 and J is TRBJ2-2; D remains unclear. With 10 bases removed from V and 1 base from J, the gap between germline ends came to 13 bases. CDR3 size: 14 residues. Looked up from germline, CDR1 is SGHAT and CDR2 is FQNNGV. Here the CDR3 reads CAIKRFGNTGELFF. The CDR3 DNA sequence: TGTGCCATAAAAAGGTTTGGGAACACCGGGGAGCTGTTTTTT.

The CDR3 nucleotides read TGTGCCAGCGCTCGGGACAGCCCTGCAACTAATGAAAAACTGTTTTTT. It translates to CASARDSPATNEKLFF. The J gene is TRBJ1-4, the V gene TRBV27; 7 bases line up with TRBD1. Germline trimming cut 8 bases from V and 0 bases from J; bases unmatched to any gene: 9. The CDR3 is 16 residues long. Germline CDR1 and CDR2: MNHEY and SMNVEV (reference sequence).

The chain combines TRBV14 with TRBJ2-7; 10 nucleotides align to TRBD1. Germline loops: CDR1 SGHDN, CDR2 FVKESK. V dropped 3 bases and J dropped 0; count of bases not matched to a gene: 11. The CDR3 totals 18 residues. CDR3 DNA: TGTGCCAGCAGCCAGGGAATCATGGGACAGGGGATCTCCTACGAGCAGTACTTC. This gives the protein CASSQGIMGQGISYEQYF.

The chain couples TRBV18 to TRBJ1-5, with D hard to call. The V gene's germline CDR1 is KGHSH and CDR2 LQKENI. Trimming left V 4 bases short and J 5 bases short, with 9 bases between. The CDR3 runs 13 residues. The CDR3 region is CASSQKADQPQHF. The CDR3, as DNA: TGTGCCAGCTCACAAAAAGCAGATCAGCCCCAGCATTTT.